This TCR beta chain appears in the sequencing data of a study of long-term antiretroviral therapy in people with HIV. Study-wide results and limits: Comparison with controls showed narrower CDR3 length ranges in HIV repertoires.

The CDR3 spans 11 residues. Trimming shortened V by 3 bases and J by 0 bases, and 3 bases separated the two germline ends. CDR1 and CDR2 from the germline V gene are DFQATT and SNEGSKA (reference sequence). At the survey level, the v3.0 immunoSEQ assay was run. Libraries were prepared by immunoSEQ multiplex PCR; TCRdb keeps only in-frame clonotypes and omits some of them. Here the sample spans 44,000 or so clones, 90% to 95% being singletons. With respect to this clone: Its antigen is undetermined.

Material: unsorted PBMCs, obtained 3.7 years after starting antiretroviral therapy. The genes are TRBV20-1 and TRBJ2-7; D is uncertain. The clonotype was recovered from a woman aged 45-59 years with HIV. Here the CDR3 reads CSARHSYEQYF. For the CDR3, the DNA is TGCAGTGCTAGGCACTCCTACGAGCAGTACTTC.